The sequence of this T cell receptor (beta chain) was determined in a study of cytotoxic CD8 clonotypes in ibrutinib-treated CLL. Turning to the study itself: Mean yields were approximately 250,000 productive templates and tens of thousands of productive rearrangements per sample.

Trimming cost V 5 bases and J 4 bases, with 12 bases left between them. This CDR3 has 14 residues. The germline V gene encodes CDR1 SEHNR and CDR2 FQNEAQ (reference sequence). Investigators sought sequencing depths of between 1 in 200,000 and 1 in 1 million T cells. Only in-frame clones appear in the TCRdb table, and some are missing; sequencing was by immunoSEQ multiplex PCR. The data contain fewer than 400,000 clones, about 64% of them singletons. As regards this clone: What it binds is not known.

Study results and caveats: The clonality rise at ibrutinib response reflected private clonotype expansion. Whereas clonality rose at ibrutinib response, it declined toward baseline at progression.

The material sequenced was PBMCs, taken after 36 months of ibrutinib treatment. The receptor was isolated from a human donor with chronic lymphocytic leukemia. The rearrangement links TRBV7-9 to TRBJ1-5; D uncertain. CDR3 DNA sequence: TGTGCCAGCAGCCCTCCGGGAGGGAATCAGCCCCAGCATTTT. Protein sequence: CASSPPGGNQPQHF. The complete variable domain, with remaining parts taken from reference TRBV7-9 and TRBJ1-5, reads DTGVSQNPRHKITKRGQNVTFRCDPISEHNRLYWYRQTLGQGPEFLTYFQNEAQLEKSRLLSDRFSAERPKGSFSTLEIQRTEQGDSAMYLCASSPPGGNQPQHFGDGTRLSIL.